This TCR beta chain was sequenced during a study of circulating and synovial CD4+ cells in juvenile arthritis. Points on this clone: Antigen specificity is unknown. At one of its ends the junction is not consistent with the germline gene, which may arise from a read error.

The germline V gene encodes CDR1 MNHEY and CDR2 SMNVEV (reference sequence). The CDR3 extends over 15 amino acids. Only in-frame clones appear in the TCRdb table, and some are missing; sequencing was by immunoSEQ multiplex PCR. The sample has about 16,000 clones; around 90% are singletons. Whole-study results and caveats: Circulating pathogenic-like lymphocytes shared a substantially higher fraction of CDR3 sequences with synovium than bulk blood.

What was sequenced was CD4+ T cells from blood. This receptor was obtained from a human donor with juvenile idiopathic arthritis. The V call is TRBV27, the J call TRBJ1-1, with TRBD1 as a possible D gene (5 bases). The chain's CDR3 is CAGSSWGGVNTEAFF. The CDR3 region has the DNA TGTGCCGGCAGCTCTTGGGGGGGGGTGAACACTGAAGCTTTCTTT.